This T cell receptor (beta chain) stems from a study of CD8 T cells in Susac syndrome. Reverse transcription of about 0.45 to 1 ug RNA was performed with random hexamers. TCRdb re-called the immunoSEQ multiplex PCR reads through MiXCR, storing one row per CDR3 protein. The sample contains nearly 200,000 distinct CDR3 sequences, about 96% of which appear only once. The CDR3 has 15 amino acids. The V and J ends lost 5 bases and 0 bases, in that order; junction bases with no gene match: 3. From germline, CDR1 is SNHLY and CDR2 FYNNEI. The gene calls are TRBV2 and TRBJ2-1; 8 bases are shared with TRBD1. Sequencing was done on a sample of CD4+ T cells from PBMCs. This sequence originates from a human donor with multiple sclerosis. CDR3 protein: CASSITGGSYNEQFF. The CDR3 region has the DNA TGTGCCAGCAGTATAACAGGGGGCTCCTACAATGAGCAGTTCTTC.